These 29 T cell receptor beta chains share one sample of origin, sequenced in a study of vaccination and CD4 T cells after COVID-19. Treatment of the sample: roughly ten-day PBMC culture with coronavirus spike peptide pools or control peptides (ViraFEST assay). Oncomine TCR Beta short-read sequencing was applied to DNA from cultured CD4+ T cells. TCRdb re-derived calls from the PCR reads in MiXCR, one entry per CDR3 protein. This sample has about 11,000 distinct CDR3 sequences; roughly 73% occur once, and the top ten carry roughly 7.1%. Their cognate antigens are unknown. The sequenced material came from CD4+ T cells from blood, cultured in vitro. The receptors here all came from a human donor who had recovered from COVID-19.

The CDR3 nucleotides are TGCGCCAGCAGCCAAGGCCGTCAGGGGCGCGAACTGTTTTTT. Encoded protein: CASSQGRQGRELFF. This chain joins TRBV4-3 and TRBJ1-4; possible D gene TRBD1, 6 bases. V dropped 1 base and J dropped 12 bases, with 15 bases sitting between them. The V gene's germline CDR1 is LGHNA and CDR2 YSLEER. The CDR3 runs to 14 residues.

Comments on this clonotype: Relative to the germline gene, one junction end is altered; a read error may explain this. V usage is TRBV3-1 and J usage is TRBJ1-5; D unclear. The germline V gene has CDR1 LGHDT and CDR2 YNNKEL (reference sequence). CDR3 length: 16 residues. This CDR3 is CASSQDYRAPKQLQHF. As DNA, the CDR3 is TGTGCCAGCAGCCAAGACTATAGGGCCCCCAAACAGCTCCAGCATTTT.

This clonotype has a handful of counts. The chain combines TRBV11-2 with TRBJ2-3, with TRBD2 identical over 7 bases. The V gene end was trimmed by 7 bases and the J gene end by 6 bases; junction bases not matched to a gene: 13. Germline CDR1 and CDR2: SGHAT and FQNNGV. There are 15 residues in the CDR3. CDR3 sequence: CASNPGREQWDTQYF. The DNA of the CDR3 is TGTGCCAGCAACCCTGGGAGGGAGCAGTGGGATACGCAGTATTTT.

This clonotype qualifies as large. The chain combines TRBV6-5 with TRBJ1-2, with a possible D match to TRBD1 (5 bases). V lost 4 bases and J 0 bases, leaving 9 bases between the germline ends. The CDR3 length is 14 residues. Germline V gives CDR1 MNHEY, CDR2 SVGAGI. CDR3 coding DNA: TGTGCCAGCAGTTTGACAGTAGCTAACTATGGCTACACCTTC. It specifies CASSLTVANYGYTF.

This sequence joins TRBV20-1 and TRBJ1-5; D is unclear. The V end was cut by 0 bases, the J end by 2 bases, with 17 bases between. The CDR3 consists of 17 residues. The germline gives CDR1 DFQATT, CDR2 SNEGSKA (reference sequence). CDR3: CSARDRKGSYGNQPQHF. The CDR3 DNA reads TGCAGTGCTAGAGATCGGAAGGGATCGTATGGCAATCAGCCCCAGCATTTT.

This clonotype was observed a handful of times. This chain links TRBV24-1 with TRBJ1-5; TRBD1 agrees at 7 bases. This CDR3 comprises 15 residues. The junction had 4 bases not matched to a gene; V was cut back by 4 bases and J by 2 bases. The germline V gene encodes CDR1 KGHDR and CDR2 SFDVKD. The CDR3 DNA reads TGTGCCACCAGTGACCCCGGACAGGGCAATCAGCCCCAGCATTTT. Its protein is CATSDPGQGNQPQHF.

This clonotype was observed once. The V and J genes are TRBV15 and TRBJ1-2; TRBD1 matches at 7 bases. The CDR3 length is 15 residues. V lost 3 bases, J lost 4 bases, and 8 bases stayed unmatched. Germline V gene sequence: CDR1 LNHNV, CDR2 YYDKDF (reference sequence). In nucleotides, the CDR3 is TGTGCCACCAGCAGCCGAAGGGACAGCTCCTATGGCTACACCTTC. Translating it yields CATSSRRDSSYGYTF.

The CDR3 sequence: CSARDMAGFSNQPQHF. In DNA, the CDR3 is TGCAGTGCTAGAGATATGGCGGGTTTTAGCAATCAGCCCCAGCATTTT. The rearrangement uses TRBV20-1 and TRBJ1-5; unclear D gene. The CDR3 extends over 16 amino acids. Trimming left V 0 bases short and J 0 bases short, with 12 bases between. Germline V CDR1 and CDR2: DFQATT, SNEGSKA (reference sequence).

The CDR3 DNA reads as TGTGCCAGCAGCCCGACCGGGACAGCCAACACCGGGGAGCTGTTTTTT. Its protein product is CASSPTGTANTGELFF. This chain connects TRBV7-8 to TRBJ2-2; 7 positions agree with TRBD1. CDR1 and CDR2 (germline): SGHVS, FQNEAQ. J gave up 2 bases and V 5 bases, and 8 bases lay outside the gene matches. This CDR3 is 16 amino acids long.

The CDR3 sequence: CASSLTGVGLDTQYF. In nucleotides, the CDR3 is TGTGCCAGCAGCTTAACGGGAGTAGGTCTAGATACGCAGTATTTT. The J gene is TRBJ2-3, the V gene TRBV7-3; a possible D gene is TRBD2 (5 bases). CDR3 length equals 15 residues. The germline CDR1 and CDR2 sequences are SGHTA and FQGTGA. V was clipped by 0 bases and J by 5 bases, with 12 bases between them.

This clonotype was found a few times. CDR3 sequence: CARKGQGANQPQHF. CDR3 DNA sequence: TGTGCCAGAAAAGGGCAGGGGGCGAATCAGCCCCAGCATTTT. The V and J genes are TRBV19 and TRBJ1-5, with TRBD1 identical over 8 bases. CDR1 and CDR2 (germline): LNHDA, SQIVND (reference sequence). This CDR3 has 14 residues. The V segment lost 9 bases and the J segment 4 bases; nucleotides outside the gene matches: 8.

The J gene is TRBJ2-7, the V gene TRBV20-1; 16 bases map to TRBD2. The CDR3 covers 16 residues. V trimming: 4 bases; J trimming: 1 base; junction bases outside the gene matches: 4. Germline V gene data show CDR1 as DFQATT and CDR2 as SNEGSKA (reference sequence). The chain's CDR3 is CSAIGTSGRESYEQYF. CDR3 bases: TGCAGTGCTATAGGGACTAGCGGGAGGGAATCCTACGAGCAGTACTTC.

The chain recombines TRBV7-2 with TRBJ2-7, with 7 bases aligning to TRBD1. CDR3 size: 15 residues. Looked up from germline, CDR1 is SGHTA and CDR2 is FQGNSA. V lost 5 bases to trimming and J lost 2 bases; unmatched junction nucleotides: 9. This chain's CDR3 is CASSPSWTGTYEQYF. CDR3 nucleotides: TGTGCCAGCAGCCCCTCATGGACAGGCACCTACGAGCAGTACTTC.

CDR3 DNA sequence: TGTGCCAGCAGCTCGCTCCTGGGGACTGAAGCTTTCTTT. Translating gives CASSSLLGTEAFF. This rearrangement joins TRBV7-2 to TRBJ1-1; no reliable D call. CDR3 length: 13 amino acids. Germline assignment: CDR1 SGHTA and CDR2 FQGNSA. V was pared by 4 bases and J by 5 bases, with 11 bases between.

This clonotype turned up a few times. The V gene is TRBV11-3, the J gene TRBJ2-1, with D possibly TRBD2 on 6 matching bases. V was trimmed by 4 bases and J by 6 bases, leaving 16 bases between them. This CDR3 has 15 residues. Germline V gene lookup returns CDR1 SGHNT and CDR2 YENEEA. The CDR3 sequence: CASSSLSGTLNEQFF. The CDR3 bases are TGTGCCAGCAGCTCCCTATCCGGGACTCTCAATGAGCAGTTCTTC.

In nucleotides, the CDR3 is TGTGCCATCAGTGAGGCTGCGAGCTCCTACGAGCAGTACTTC. Amino acids: CAISEAASSYEQYF. The J gene is TRBJ2-7, the V gene TRBV10-3; D not resolved. This CDR3 is 14 amino acids long. The V end lost 2 bases, the J end lost 0 bases, and 8 bases lay between the germline ends. Germline CDR1 is ENHRY and CDR2 is SYGVKD.

The chain joins TRBV7-8 to TRBJ1-6; 7 bases fit TRBD1. The V gene end was trimmed by 1 base and the J gene end by 9 bases; junction bases not matched to a gene: 3. The CDR3 sequence is 14 residues long. Germline CDR1 is SGHVS and CDR2 is FQNEAQ. This chain's CDR3 is CASSLGTGSSPLHF. CDR3 DNA sequence: TGTGCCAGCAGCTTAGGGACAGGCAGTTCACCCCTCCACTTT.

V usage is TRBV11-1 and J usage is TRBJ1-2, with TRBD1 matching over 8 bases. Germline CDR1 and CDR2: SGHAT and FQDESV (reference sequence). This CDR3 spans 15 amino acids. Trimming cost V 5 bases and J 8 bases; bases outside gene matches: 13. CDR3 loop: CASSTRTGQSLGYTF. CDR3 bases: TGTGCCAGCAGCACCCGGACAGGGCAGAGTTTGGGCTACACCTTC.

Concerning this clonotype itself: One junction end does not reproduce the germline sequence, and a read error may be involved. The chain combines TRBV7-2 with TRBJ1-6; unclear D gene. This CDR3 is 12 amino acids long. Germline loops: CDR1 SGHTA, CDR2 FQGNSA. CDR3 residues: CASSLANSPLHF. CDR3 nucleotides: TGTGCCAGCAGCCTAGCCAATTCACCCCTCCACTTT.

This clonotype was seen more than once but under ten times. This chain links TRBV28 with TRBJ1-2, with 7 nucleotides matching TRBD1. This CDR3 has 15 residues. Germline CDR1 is MDHEN and CDR2 is SYDVKM. The J segment lost 0 bases and the V segment lost 3 bases, leaving 4 bases of the junction unmatched. The CDR3 loop reads CASSLRGPANYGYTF. CDR3 in DNA: TGTGCCAGCAGTTTGAGGGGGCCAGCTAACTATGGCTACACCTTC.

CDR3 amino acids: CASNAGDYLGVYNEQFF. The CDR3 DNA reads as TGTGCCAGCAACGCCGGGGACTACCTAGGGGTGTACAATGAGCAGTTCTTC. The V gene is TRBV9, the J gene TRBJ2-1, with 7 bases that match TRBD2. The V segment lost 6 bases and the J segment 4 bases; nucleotides outside the gene matches: 16. The CDR3 length is 17 residues. Germline V gene sequence: CDR1 SGDLS, CDR2 YYNGEE.

This chain links TRBV25-1 with TRBJ1-5; TRBD1 agrees at 10 bases. The CDR3 consists of 13 residues. Germline V gene lookup returns CDR1 MGHDK and CDR2 SYGVNS. The V segment lost 8 bases and the J segment 7 bases; nucleotides outside the gene matches: 5. The CDR3 sequence: CASGGQGRQPQHF. CDR3 DNA: TGTGCCAGCGGGGGACAGGGGAGGCAGCCCCAGCATTTT.

This clonotype was recorded once. The CDR3 loop reads CSAKQTVRETQYF. CDR3 DNA sequence: TGCAGTGCCAAACAGACAGTCAGGGAGACCCAGTACTTC. This chain joins TRBV20-1 and TRBJ2-5, with a tentative D call TRBD1 (5 bases). The CDR3 has 13 residues. Germline V gives CDR1 DFQATT, CDR2 SNEGSKA (reference sequence). V was clipped by 6 bases and J by 5 bases, with 16 bases between them.

The chain recombines TRBV11-3 with TRBJ2-7; D is perhaps TRBD2 (5 bases). This CDR3 is built from 12 residues. V shed 5 bases and J shed 6 bases, with 11 bases lying between them. CDR1 and CDR2 (germline): SGHNT, YENEEA. The CDR3 DNA reads as TGTGCCAGCAGCCGAGAGGGCGGCGAGCAGTACTTC. It specifies CASSREGGEQYF. Drawing the rest from reference TRBV11-3 and TRBJ2-7, the complete variable domain is EAGVVQSPRYKIIEKKQPVAFWCNPISGHNTLYWYLQNLGQGPELLIRYENEEAVDDSQLPKDRFSAERLKGVDSTLKIQPAELGDSAVYLCASSREGGEQYFGPGTRLTVT.

The chain uses TRBV6-4 and TRBJ2-7; 7 bases line up with TRBD1. From germline, CDR1 is MRHNA and CDR2 SNTAGT. This CDR3 is 16 amino acids long. The V gene end was trimmed by 0 bases and the J gene end by 2 bases; junction bases not matched to a gene: 7. CDR3 DNA sequence: TGTGCCAGCAGTGACTCCTTCGACAGGGAACCCTACGAGCAGTACTTC. Residues: CASSDSFDREPYEQYF.

The CDR3 is CATGDRFTDTQYF. CDR3 nucleotide sequence: TGTGCCACCGGCGACAGGTTTACAGATACGCAGTATTTT. The chain is built from TRBV6-2 or TRBV6-3 and TRBJ2-3; weak D call: TRBD1 (6 bases). In germline, CDR1 is MNHEY, CDR2 SVGEGT. The CDR3 has 13 amino acids. V dropped 10 bases and J dropped 3 bases, with 14 bases sitting between them.

This clonotype showed up just a few times. V gene TRBV27 combines with J gene TRBJ1-5; a possible D gene is TRBD1 (5 bases). The germline V gene has CDR1 MNHEY and CDR2 SMNVEV (reference sequence). The CDR3 has 15 amino acids. V was shortened by 5 bases and J by 1 base, with 12 bases between the two germline ends. CDR3 DNA sequence: TGTGCCAGCAGTCCCTCGGGACGGAGCAATCAGCCCCAGCATTTT. Translation: CASSPSGRSNQPQHF.

This clonotype was seen a handful of times. The rearrangement uses TRBV4-3 and TRBJ2-3; D perhaps matches TRBD2 (5 bases). With 4 bases removed from V and 2 bases from J, the gap between germline ends came to 13 bases. Germline CDR1 and CDR2: LGHNA and YSLEER. The CDR3 is 15 residues long. CDR3 residues: CASSLGLLNTDTQYF. Written as DNA, the CDR3 is TGCGCCAGCAGCCTCGGACTCCTAAACACAGATACGCAGTATTTT.

The chain carries TRBV20-1 and TRBJ2-7, with TRBD1 identical over 7 bases. Germline trimming cut 5 bases from V and 0 bases from J; bases unmatched to any gene: 7. The germline CDR1 and CDR2 sequences are DFQATT and SNEGSKA (reference sequence). The CDR3 spans 14 residues. The CDR3 DNA reads TGCAGTGCTCCAAGGGGGCGGAGCTCCTACGAGCAGTACTTC. Protein sequence: CSAPRGRSSYEQYF.